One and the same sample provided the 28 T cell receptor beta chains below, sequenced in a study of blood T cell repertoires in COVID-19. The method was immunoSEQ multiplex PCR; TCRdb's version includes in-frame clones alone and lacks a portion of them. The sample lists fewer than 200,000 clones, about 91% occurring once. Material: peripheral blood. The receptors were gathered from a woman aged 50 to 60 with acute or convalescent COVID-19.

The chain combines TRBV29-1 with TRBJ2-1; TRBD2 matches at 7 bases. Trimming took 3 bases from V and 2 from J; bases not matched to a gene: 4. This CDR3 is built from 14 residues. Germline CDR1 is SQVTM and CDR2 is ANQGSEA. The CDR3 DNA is TGCAGCGTTGATGCGGGGGTCGCCTACAATGAGCAGTTCTTC. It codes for CSVDAGVAYNEQFF.

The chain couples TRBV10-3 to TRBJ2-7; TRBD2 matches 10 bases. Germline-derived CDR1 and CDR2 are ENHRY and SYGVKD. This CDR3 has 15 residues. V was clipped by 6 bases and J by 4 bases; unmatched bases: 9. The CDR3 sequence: CAIRAPSGGAYEQYF. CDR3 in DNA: TGTGCCATCAGGGCCCCGAGCGGGGGGGCTTACGAGCAGTACTTC.

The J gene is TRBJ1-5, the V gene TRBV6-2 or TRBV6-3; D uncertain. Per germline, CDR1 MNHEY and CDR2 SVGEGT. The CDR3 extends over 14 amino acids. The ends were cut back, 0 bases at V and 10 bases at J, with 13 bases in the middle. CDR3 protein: CASSYSNLVRPQHF. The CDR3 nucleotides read TGTGCCAGCAGTTACTCGAACCTCGTCAGACCCCAGCATTTT.

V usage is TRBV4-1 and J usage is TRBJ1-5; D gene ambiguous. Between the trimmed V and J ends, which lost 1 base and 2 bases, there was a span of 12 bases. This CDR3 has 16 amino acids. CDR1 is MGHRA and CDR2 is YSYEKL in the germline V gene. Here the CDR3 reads CASSQGGNLGNQPQHF. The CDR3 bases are TGCGCCAGCAGCCAAGGAGGGAATCTGGGCAATCAGCCCCAGCATTTT.

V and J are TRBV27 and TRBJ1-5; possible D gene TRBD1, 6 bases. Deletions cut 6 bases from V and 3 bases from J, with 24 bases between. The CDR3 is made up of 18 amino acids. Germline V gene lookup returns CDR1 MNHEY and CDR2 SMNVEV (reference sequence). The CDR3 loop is CASSHKLRGGRHNQPQHF. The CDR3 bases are TGTGCCAGCAGCCACAAGCTACGGGGGGGCAGACACAATCAGCCCCAGCATTTT.

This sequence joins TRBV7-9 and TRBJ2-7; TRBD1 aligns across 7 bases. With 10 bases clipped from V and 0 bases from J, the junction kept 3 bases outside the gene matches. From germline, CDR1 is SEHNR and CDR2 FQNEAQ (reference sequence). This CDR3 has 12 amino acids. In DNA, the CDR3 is TGTGCCACCGGGGACAGCTCCTACGAGCAGTACTTC. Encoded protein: CATGDSSYEQYF.

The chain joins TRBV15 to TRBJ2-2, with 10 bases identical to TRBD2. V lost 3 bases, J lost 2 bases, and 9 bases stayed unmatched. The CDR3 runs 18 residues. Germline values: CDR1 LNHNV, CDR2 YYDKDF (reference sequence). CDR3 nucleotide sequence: TGTGCCACCAGCAGGGGCCCCCGGACTAGCGGAAACACCGGGGAGCTGTTTTTT. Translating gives CATSRGPRTSGNTGELFF.

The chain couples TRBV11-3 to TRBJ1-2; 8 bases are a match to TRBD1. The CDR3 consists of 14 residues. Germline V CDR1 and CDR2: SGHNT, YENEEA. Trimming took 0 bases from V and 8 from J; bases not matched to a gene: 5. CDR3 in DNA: TGTGCCAGCAGCTTAGATTCGGGGACAGGAGGCTACACCTTC. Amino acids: CASSLDSGTGGYTF.

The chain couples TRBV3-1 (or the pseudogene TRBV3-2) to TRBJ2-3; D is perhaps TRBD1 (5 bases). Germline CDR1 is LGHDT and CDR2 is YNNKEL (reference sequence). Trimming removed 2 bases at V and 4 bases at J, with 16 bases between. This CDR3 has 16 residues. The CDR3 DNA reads TGTGCCAGCAGCCAAAAGGGCTGGGGCGGTGCAGATACGCAGTATTTT. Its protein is CASSQKGWGGADTQYF.

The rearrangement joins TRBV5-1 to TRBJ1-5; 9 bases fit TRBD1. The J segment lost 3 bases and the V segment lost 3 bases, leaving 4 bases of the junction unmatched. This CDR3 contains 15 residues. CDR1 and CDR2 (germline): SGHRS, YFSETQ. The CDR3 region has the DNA TGCGCCAGCAGCTGGGGGACAGGGTCCAATCAGCCCCAGCATTTT. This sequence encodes CASSWGTGSNQPQHF.

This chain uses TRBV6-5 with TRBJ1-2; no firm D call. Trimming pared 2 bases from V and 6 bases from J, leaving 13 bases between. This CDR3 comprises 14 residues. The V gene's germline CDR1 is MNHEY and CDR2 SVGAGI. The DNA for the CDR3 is TGTGCCAGCAGTTACGAGGGTGGGATAGATGGCTACACCTTC. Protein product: CASSYEGGIDGYTF.

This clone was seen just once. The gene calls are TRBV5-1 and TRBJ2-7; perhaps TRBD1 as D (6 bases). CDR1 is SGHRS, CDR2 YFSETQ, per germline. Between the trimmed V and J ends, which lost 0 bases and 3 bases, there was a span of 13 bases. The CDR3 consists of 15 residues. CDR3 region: CASSLEQGPHYEQYF. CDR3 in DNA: TGCGCCAGCAGCTTGGAGCAGGGGCCCCACTACGAGCAGTACTTC.

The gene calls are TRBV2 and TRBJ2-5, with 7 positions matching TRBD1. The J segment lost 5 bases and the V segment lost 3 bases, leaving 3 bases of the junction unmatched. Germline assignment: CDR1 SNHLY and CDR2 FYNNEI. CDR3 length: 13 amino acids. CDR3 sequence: CASSDGQAETQYF. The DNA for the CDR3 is TGTGCCAGCAGTGATGGACAGGCGGAGACCCAGTACTTC.

The CDR3 sequence: CASSLPPVYGYTF. In nucleotides, the CDR3 is TGTGCCAGCAGCTTACCCCCCGTCTATGGCTACACCTTC. V is TRBV7-2 and J is TRBJ1-2; D gene ambiguous. Germline CDR1 SGHTA, CDR2 FQGNSA. Trimming took off 2 bases at V and 4 bases at J, with 8 bases between the two ends. The CDR3 extends over 13 amino acids. The variable domain in full, completed from reference TRBV7-2 and TRBJ1-2, reads GAGVSQSPSNKVTEKGKDVELRCDPISGHTALYWYRQSLGQGLEFLIYFQGNSAPDKSGLPSDRFSAERTGGSVSTLTIQRTQQEDSAVYLCASSLPPVYGYTFGSGTRLTVV.

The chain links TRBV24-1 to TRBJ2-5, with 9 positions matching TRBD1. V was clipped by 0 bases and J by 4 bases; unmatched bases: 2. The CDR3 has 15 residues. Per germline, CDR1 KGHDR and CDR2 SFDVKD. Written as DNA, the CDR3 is TGTGCCACCAGTGATTTGGGGACAGGGTTAGAGACCCAGTACTTC. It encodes CATSDLGTGLETQYF.

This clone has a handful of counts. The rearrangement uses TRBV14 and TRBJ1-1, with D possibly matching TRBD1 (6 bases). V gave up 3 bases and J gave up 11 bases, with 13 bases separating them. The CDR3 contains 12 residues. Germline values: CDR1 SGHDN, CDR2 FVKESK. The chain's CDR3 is CASSHGGLGAFF. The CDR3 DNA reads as TGTGCCAGCAGCCATGGGGGCCTCGGCGCTTTCTTT. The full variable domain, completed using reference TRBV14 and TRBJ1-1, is EAGVTQFPSHSVIEKGQTVTLRCDPISGHDNLYWYRRVMGKEIKFLLHFVKESKQDESGMPNNRFLAERTGGTYSTLKVQPAELEDSGVYFCASSHGGLGAFFGQGTRLTVV.

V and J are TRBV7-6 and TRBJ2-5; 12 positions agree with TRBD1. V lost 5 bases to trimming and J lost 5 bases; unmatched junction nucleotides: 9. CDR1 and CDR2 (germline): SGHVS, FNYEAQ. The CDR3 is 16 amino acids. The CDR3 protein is CASSPLRDRGPETQYF. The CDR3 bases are TGTGCCAGCAGCCCCCTCCGGGACAGGGGGCCGGAGACCCAGTACTTC.

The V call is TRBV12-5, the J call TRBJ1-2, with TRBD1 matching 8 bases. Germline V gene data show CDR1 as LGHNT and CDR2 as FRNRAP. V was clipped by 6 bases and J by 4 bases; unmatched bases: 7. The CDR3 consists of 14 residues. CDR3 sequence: CASGRTGTGYGYTF. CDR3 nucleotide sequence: TGTGCTAGTGGCCGGACCGGGACAGGCTATGGCTACACCTTC.

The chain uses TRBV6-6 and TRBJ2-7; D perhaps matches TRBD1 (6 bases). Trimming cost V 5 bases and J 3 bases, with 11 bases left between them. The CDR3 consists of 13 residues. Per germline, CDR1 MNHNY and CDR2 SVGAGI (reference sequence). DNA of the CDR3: TGTGCCAGCAGTCGGGACACTTACTACGAGCAGTACTTC. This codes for CASSRDTYYEQYF.

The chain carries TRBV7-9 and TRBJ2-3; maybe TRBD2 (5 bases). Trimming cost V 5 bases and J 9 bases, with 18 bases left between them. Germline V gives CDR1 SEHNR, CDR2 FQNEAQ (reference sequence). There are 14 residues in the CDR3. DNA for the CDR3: TGTGCCAGCAGCCTCTTAGCCGGGAAGGACACGCAGTATTTT. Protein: CASSLLAGKDTQYF.

As DNA, the CDR3 is TGTGCCAGCAGCCGGGGACTAGAAATCAACGAGCAGTACTTC. As protein: CASSRGLEINEQYF. The chain recombines TRBV6-2 or TRBV6-3 with TRBJ2-7; TRBD2 agrees at 8 bases. V shed 6 bases, J shed 5 bases, and the junction held 9 bases outside the gene matches. CDR1 and CDR2 from the germline V gene are MNHEY and SVGEGT. CDR3 length: 14 residues.

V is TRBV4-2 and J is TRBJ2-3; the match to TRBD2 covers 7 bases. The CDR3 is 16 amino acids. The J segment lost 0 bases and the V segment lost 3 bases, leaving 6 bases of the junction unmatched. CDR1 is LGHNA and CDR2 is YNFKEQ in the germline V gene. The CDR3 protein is CASSHGGGGSTDTQYF. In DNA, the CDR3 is TGTGCCAGCAGCCACGGTGGCGGGGGTAGCACAGATACGCAGTATTTT.

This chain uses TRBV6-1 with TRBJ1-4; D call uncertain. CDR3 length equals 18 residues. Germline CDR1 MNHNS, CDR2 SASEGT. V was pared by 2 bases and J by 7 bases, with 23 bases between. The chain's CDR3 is CASSEFLGGIPEGEKLFF. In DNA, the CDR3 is TGTGCCAGCAGTGAATTCCTTGGCGGGATTCCAGAGGGTGAAAAACTGTTTTTT.

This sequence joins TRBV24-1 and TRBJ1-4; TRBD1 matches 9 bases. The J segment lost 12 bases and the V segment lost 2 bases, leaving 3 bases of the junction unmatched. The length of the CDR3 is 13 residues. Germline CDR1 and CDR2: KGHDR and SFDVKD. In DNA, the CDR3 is TGTGCCACCAGTGATTACAGGGGGCGAGAACTGTTTTTT. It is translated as CATSDYRGRELFF.

Here the CDR3 DNA reads TGTGCCAGCCCCTCGGGTAACTCCTACAATGAGCAGTTCTTC. Translated: CASPSGNSYNEQFF. The V call is TRBV7-9, the J call TRBJ2-1; D gene ambiguous. CDR1 SEHNR and CDR2 FQNEAQ come from the germline V gene (reference sequence). The CDR3 is 14 residues long. Deletions cut 8 bases from V and 0 bases from J, with 11 bases between.

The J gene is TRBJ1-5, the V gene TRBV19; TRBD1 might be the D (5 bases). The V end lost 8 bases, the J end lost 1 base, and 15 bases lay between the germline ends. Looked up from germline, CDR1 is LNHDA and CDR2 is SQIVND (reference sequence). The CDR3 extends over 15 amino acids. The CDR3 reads CASSGSSGSNQPQHF. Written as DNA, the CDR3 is TGTGCCAGTTCAGGGTCTTCCGGGAGCAATCAGCCCCAGCATTTT.

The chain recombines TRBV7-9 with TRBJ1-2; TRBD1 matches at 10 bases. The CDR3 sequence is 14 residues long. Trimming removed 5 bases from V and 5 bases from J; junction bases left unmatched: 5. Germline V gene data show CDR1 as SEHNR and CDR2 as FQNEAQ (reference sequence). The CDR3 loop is CASSGTGVRYGYTF. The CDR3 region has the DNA TGTGCCAGCAGCGGGACAGGGGTTAGGTATGGCTACACCTTC. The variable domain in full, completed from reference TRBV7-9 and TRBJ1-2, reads DTGVSQNPRHKITKRGQNVTFRCDPISEHNRLYWYRQTLGQGPEFLTYFQNEAQLEKSRLLSDRFSAERPKGSFSTLEIQRTEQGDSAMYLCASSGTGVRYGYTFGSGTRLTVV.

DNA for the CDR3: TGTGCCAGCTCAAGGAGGGCGCCAGTCCAAGAGACCCAGTACTTC. This gives the protein CASSRRAPVQETQYF. J is TRBJ2-5 and V is TRBV18; D may be TRBD2 (6 bases). Germline values: CDR1 KGHSH, CDR2 LQKENI. The CDR3 loop spans 15 amino acids. Trimming stripped 5 bases from V and 1 base from J, with 14 bases between.